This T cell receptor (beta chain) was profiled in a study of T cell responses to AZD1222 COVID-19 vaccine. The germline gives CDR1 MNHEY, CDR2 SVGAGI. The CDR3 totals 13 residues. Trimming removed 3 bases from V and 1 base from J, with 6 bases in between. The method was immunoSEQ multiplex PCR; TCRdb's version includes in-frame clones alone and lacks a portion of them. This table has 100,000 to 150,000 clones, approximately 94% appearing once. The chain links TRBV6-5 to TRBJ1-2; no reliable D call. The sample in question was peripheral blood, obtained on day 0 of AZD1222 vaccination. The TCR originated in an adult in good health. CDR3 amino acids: CASSYGYNYGYTF. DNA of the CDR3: TGTGCCAGCAGTTATGGATATAACTATGGCTACACCTTC.